The 7 T cell receptor beta chains reported below all come from one sample, sequenced in a study of spatial heterogeneity in lung cancer. TCRdb re-analysed the 5' RACE reads in MiXCR, keeping a single row per CDR3 protein. In the table there are roughly 120,000 distinct CDR3 sequences, more than 9% of which are singletons. As for time point: blood at routine non-recurrence follow-up after resection. Without sorting, whole RNA was sequenced from tumor, nontumor lung or frozen PBMC. The material was PBMCs, obtained at follow-up. These receptors were collected from a male donor with early-stage non-small cell lung cancer.

This clonotype showed up just a few times. The J gene is TRBJ2-2, the V gene TRBV9; D unresolved. V gave up 0 bases and J gave up 2 bases, with 5 bases separating them. CDR3 length: 14 residues. The germline V gene has CDR1 SGDLS and CDR2 YYNGEE. The CDR3 DNA reads TGTGCCAGCAGCGTAGACGACAACACCGGGGAGCTGTTTTTT. As protein: CASSVDDNTGELFF.

This clonotype was observed a few times. The chain recombines TRBV11-2 with TRBJ2-3; the match to TRBD2 covers 10 bases. J gave up 4 bases and V 5 bases, and 9 bases lay outside the gene matches. The CDR3 contains 16 residues. The germline V gene encodes CDR1 SGHAT and CDR2 FQNNGV. CDR3 region: CASSPLAGGPPDTQYF. Written as DNA, the CDR3 is TGTGCCAGCAGCCCCTTAGCGGGGGGCCCACCAGATACGCAGTATTTT. Combining the CDR3 with reference TRBV11-2 and TRBJ2-3 gives the whole variable domain EAGVAQSPRYKIIEKRQSVAFWCNPISGHATLYWYQQILGQGPKLLIQFQNNGVVDDSQLPKDRFSAERLKGVDSTLKIQPAKLEDSAVYLCASSPLAGGPPDTQYFGPGTRLTVL.

This clonotype was counted at least ten times. CDR3 DNA: TGCAGTGCCTACCGAAGAACGTATAATTCACCCCTCCACTTT. Residues: CSAYRRTYNSPLHF. The chain combines TRBV20-1 with TRBJ1-6; D gene uncertain. The CDR3 runs to 14 residues. The V end was cut by 6 bases, the J end by 4 bases, with 13 bases between. Germline loops: CDR1 DFQATT, CDR2 SNEGSKA (reference sequence).

There are many counts of this clonotype. The chain combines TRBV5-1 with TRBJ1-3, with a weak D call TRBD1 (5 bases). From germline, CDR1 is SGHRS and CDR2 YFSETQ. CDR3 length: 15 amino acids. V shed 2 bases and J shed 0 bases, with 9 bases lying between them. The CDR3 loop reads CASSLKDNSGNTIYF. CDR3 coding DNA: TGCGCCAGCAGCTTAAAGGACAACTCTGGAAACACCATATATTTT.

The sample holds a few counts of this clonotype. The gene calls are TRBV20-1 and TRBJ2-3, with TRBD2 matching 13 bases. V lost 3 bases, J lost 0 bases, and 6 bases stayed unmatched. The CDR3 covers 17 residues. Germline CDR1 and CDR2: DFQATT and SNEGSKA (reference sequence). The CDR3 coding sequence is TGCAGTGCTAGGGGACTAGCGGGAATTACTAGCACAGATACGCAGTATTTT. Protein: CSARGLAGITSTDTQYF.

This clonotype showed up just a few times. This sequence joins TRBV28 and TRBJ1-3, with 9 nucleotides matching TRBD1. Losses at the gene ends were 5 bases for V and 0 bases for J; bases not matched to a gene: 5. Germline V gives CDR1 MDHEN, CDR2 SYDVKM. The CDR3 is made up of 16 amino acids. The CDR3 DNA reads as TGTGCCAGCAGTGTGACAGGGGGAATCTCTGGAAACACCATATATTTT. Translation: CASSVTGGISGNTIYF.

The chain is built from TRBV28 and TRBJ1-1; 9 nucleotides align to TRBD1. CDR1 and CDR2 from the germline V gene are MDHEN and SYDVKM. V gave up 6 bases and J gave up 12 bases; unmatched junction bases: 5. The CDR3 is 11 amino acids. CDR3 sequence (DNA): TGTGCCAGCAGGGGACAGGGAAAAACTTTCTTT. Translation: CASRGQGKTFF.